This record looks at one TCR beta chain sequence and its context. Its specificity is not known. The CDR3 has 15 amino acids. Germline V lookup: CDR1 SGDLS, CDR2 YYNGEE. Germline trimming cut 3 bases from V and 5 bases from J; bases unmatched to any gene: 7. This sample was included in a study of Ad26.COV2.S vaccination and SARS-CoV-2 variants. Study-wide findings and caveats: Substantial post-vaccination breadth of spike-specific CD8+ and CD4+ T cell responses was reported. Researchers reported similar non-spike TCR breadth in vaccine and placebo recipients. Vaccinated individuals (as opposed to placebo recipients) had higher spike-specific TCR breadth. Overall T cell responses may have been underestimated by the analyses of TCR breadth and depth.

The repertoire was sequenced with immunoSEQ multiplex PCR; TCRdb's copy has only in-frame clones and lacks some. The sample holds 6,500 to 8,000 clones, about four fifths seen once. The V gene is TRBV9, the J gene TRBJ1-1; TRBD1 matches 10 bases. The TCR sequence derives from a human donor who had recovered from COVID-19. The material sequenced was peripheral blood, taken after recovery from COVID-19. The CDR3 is CASSAGTGVWTEAFF. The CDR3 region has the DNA TGTGCCAGCAGCGCCGGGACAGGGGTATGGACTGAAGCTTTCTTT.